This TCR beta chain emerged from a study of blood T cells in healthy people across ages. Combining a sample-barcoded 5' primer with a J-beta primer mix, a second PCR ran for roughly 7 to 12 cycles. Each CDR3 protein is one row after TCRdb ran MiXCR on the 5' RACE reads. The data contain hundreds of thousands of distinct CDR3 sequences, approximately 30% of them singletons. Study-wide results and limits: Nothing was known about donor CMV status, and this possibly confounded expanded clonotype changes. A roughly linear fall in TCR beta diversity per million T cells was seen with increasing age. Whereas aged donors had fewer naive CD4+ cells, long-lived donors had more of them and higher diversity.

The CDR3 is 15 amino acids. V was pared by 3 bases and J by 7 bases, with 19 bases between. Germline values: CDR1 DFQATT, CDR2 SNEGSKA (reference sequence). This clonotype appeared many times. Its antigen is not identified. The clonotype comes from a woman of 80 years or more in good health. The specimen sequenced was blood. This chain connects TRBV20-1 to TRBJ2-1; tentatively, D is TRBD1 (6 bases). The chain's CDR3 is CSARGPGAIGNEQFF. CDR3 bases: TGCAGTGCTAGGGGGCCAGGGGCAATAGGTAATGAGCAGTTCTTC.